The 6 T cell receptor beta chains below all came from one sample that was sequenced in a study of blood T cell repertoires in COVID-19. Repertoires were generated with immunoSEQ multiplex PCR, while TCRdb's copy carries only in-frame clones and drops some. The sample includes roughly 260,000 clones, about 89% of them seen just once. Sequencing input: peripheral blood. The receptor source for this set is a man aged 35-49 years who had recovered from COVID-19.

J is TRBJ2-5 and V is TRBV10-3; TRBD1 aligns across 10 bases. Trimming at V came to 6 bases and at J to 7 bases, leaving 8 bases not matched to a gene. The CDR3 spans 14 residues. In germline, CDR1 is ENHRY, CDR2 SYGVKD. The CDR3 sequence: CAISQGQGEGTQYF. The CDR3 bases are TGTGCCATCAGCCAAGGACAGGGGGAAGGGACCCAGTACTTC.

This clone was counted only a few times. CDR3 coding DNA: TGTGCCAGCAGCTTAGTAGGTTTGGGGGCATCACCCCTCCACTTT. It specifies CASSLVGLGASPLHF. This chain uses TRBV7-6 with TRBJ1-6, with D possibly being TRBD1 (6 bases). Looked up from germline, CDR1 is SGHVS and CDR2 is FNYEAQ. The CDR3 spans 15 residues. V lost 1 base and J 10 bases, leaving 14 bases between the germline ends.

The chain links TRBV5-6 to TRBJ2-3, with TRBD1 identical over 11 bases. J was trimmed by 5 bases and V by 4 bases; bases with no gene match: 3. CDR1 and CDR2 from the germline V gene are SGHDT and YYEEEE. The CDR3 totals 14 residues. The CDR3 DNA sequence: TGTGCCAGCAGCCCGGGACAGGGGGTAGATACGCAGTATTTT. The encoded protein is CASSPGQGVDTQYF.

The chain employs TRBV27 and TRBJ2-7, with D possibly being TRBD1 (6 bases). The CDR3 covers 14 residues. Germline V gene data show CDR1 as MNHEY and CDR2 as SMNVEV (reference sequence). Trimming removed 10 bases from V and 5 bases from J, with 21 bases in between. CDR3 bases: TGTGCCACCAGGGGTTGGAGAGAGGTAAACGAGCAGTACTTC. This gives the protein CATRGWREVNEQYF.

The rearrangement links TRBV27 to TRBJ2-1; 12 bases match TRBD2. CDR1 is MNHEY, CDR2 SMNVEV, per germline (reference sequence). The CDR3 totals 17 residues. With 6 bases clipped from V and 4 bases from J, the junction kept 10 bases outside the gene matches. CDR3 sequence (DNA): TGTGCCAGCAGACGCGAACCGACTAGCGGGGGTTACAATGAGCAGTTCTTC. Amino acids: CASRREPTSGGYNEQFF.

The chain links TRBV27 to TRBJ1-4; D may be TRBD1 (6 bases). Germline-derived CDR1 and CDR2 are MNHEY and SMNVEV (reference sequence). Between the trimmed V and J ends, which lost 7 bases and 5 bases, there was a span of 11 bases. The CDR3 runs to 13 residues. For the CDR3, the DNA is TGTGCCAGCAAGACAGGTCACAATGAAAAACTGTTTTTT. Translation: CASKTGHNEKLFF. The whole variable domain, remainder taken from reference TRBV27 and TRBJ1-4, is EAQVTQNPRYLITVTGKKLTVTCSQNMNHEYMSWYRQDPGLGLRQIYYSMNVEVTDKGDVPEGYKVSRKEKRNFPLILESPSPNQTSLYFCASKTGHNEKLFFGSGTQLSVL.